These T cell receptor beta chains were read from a single sample in a study of OX40 agonist ivuxolimab in advanced cancers. Sequencing was performed with immunoSEQ multiplex PCR; in TCRdb, only in-frame clones are kept and a portion is missing. The sample shows 65,000 to 75,000 clones, about four fifths of them seen only once. This material consisted of CD4+ or CD8+ T cells sorted from blood, taken in a trial of the OX40 agonist ivuxolimab. Receptor source: an adult with an advanced solid tumor such as melanoma, head and neck, liver or kidney cancer. Both conserved end residues are part of each CDR3. The D gene is left open where the match is weak. Size values are once, few and many counts, or a class for expanded clones, and some rows have none.

length | size | D | J | V | DNA | CDR3
16 | . | TRBD1 | TRBJ1-2 | TRBV6-6 | TGTGCCAGCACCCATAAAACCGGGACAGGGAACTATGGCTACACCTTC | CASTHKTGTGNYGYTF
14 | once | . | TRBJ2-2 | TRBV7-3 | TGTGCCAGCAGCTTCGGGACCGACACCGGGGAGCTGTTTTTT | CASSFGTDTGELFF
16 | . | . | TRBJ2-1 | TRBV19 | TGTGCCAGTAGTCCTCCCGGGGCCATCGACTACAATGAGCAGTTCTTC | CASSPPGAIDYNEQFF
15 | . | . | TRBJ2-3 | TRBV6-5 | TGTGCCAGCAGTTATCTAGACCCGCGCACAGATACGCAGTATTTT | CASSYLDPRTDTQYF
10 | . | . | TRBJ2-7 | TRBV20-1 | TGCAGTGCTCCCGGGACTGGCCCGTACTTC | CSAPGTGPYF
15 | . | . | TRBJ1-4 | TRBV29-1 | TGCAGCGTTGGTTCCGGGGGCAGTCCTAATGAAAAACTGTTTTTT | CSVGSGGSPNEKLFF
19 | . | TRBD2 | TRBJ2-2 | TRBV28 | TGTGCCAGCAGACGTTCGGGACTAGCGGGAGGGGGAAACACCGGGGAGCTGTTTTTT | CASRRSGLAGGGNTGELFF
15 | . | TRBD1 | TRBJ1-4 | TRBV6-6 | TGTGCCAGCAGTCGAACCGGGACAGCTAATGAAAAACTGTTTTTT | CASSRTGTANEKLFF
18 | . | TRBD2 | TRBJ2-5 | TRBV28 | TGTGCCAGCAGAGGACAGGGACTAGCGGGAGGTTACCAAGAGACCCAGTACTTC | CASRGQGLAGGYQETQYF
13 | . | . | TRBJ2-4 | TRBV14 | TGTGCCAGCAGCCAAGCCTCCTCGGACATTCAGTACTTC | CASSQASSDIQYF
16 | . | . | TRBJ2-3 | TRBV2 | TGTGCCAGCAGTGAAGCTCTACCAGGCCTGGGGGATACGCAGTATTTT | CASSEALPGLGDTQYF
15 | . | TRBD1 | TRBJ2-1 | TRBV5-1 | TGCGCCAGCAGCTTGGGGGACAGGGGGTTAGATGAGCAGTTCTTC | CASSLGDRGLDEQFF
13 | medium-sized | . | TRBJ1-1 | TRBV2 | TGTGCCAGCAAAAAGGGCAGAAACACTGAAGCTTTCTTT | CASKKGRNTEAFF
14 | once | . | TRBJ1-2 | TRBV18 | TGTGCCAGCTCACCCCAGACTAACTACTATGGCTACACCTTC | CASSPQTNYYGYTF
13 | . | TRBD2 | TRBJ2-3 | TRBV7-2 | TGTGCCAGCGGGGGGGACTACACAGATACGCAGTATTTT | CASGGDYTDTQYF
16 | . | TRBD1 | TRBJ1-4 | TRBV5-4 | TGTGCCAGCAGCCTCGGGACAGAAAGAACTAATGAAAAACTGTTTTTT | CASSLGTERTNEKLFF
13 | . | . | TRBJ2-3 | TRBV19 | TGTGCCAGTAGTAGGGTAAGCACAGATACGCAGTATTTT | CASSRVSTDTQYF
14 | once | . | TRBJ2-7 | TRBV7-2 | TGTGCCAGCAGCTTGTCGCTAGCTCTCTACGAGCAGTACTTC | CASSLSLALYEQYF
19 | once | . | TRBJ2-2 | TRBV1 | TGCACCAGCAGCCAAGATTTTAGCGGGGATTACCCGAACACCGGGGAGCTGTTTTTT | CTSSQDFSGDYPNTGELFF
15 | . | TRBD2 | TRBJ2-1 | TRBV2 | TGTGCCAGCAGGCCTCTAGCGGGAGGGTACAATGAGCAGTTCTTC | CASRPLAGGYNEQFF
13 | . | . | TRBJ1-1 | TRBV18 | TGTGCCAGCTCACCCAATATAAACACTGAAGCTTTCTTT | CASSPNINTEAFF
16 | . | . | TRBJ2-7 | TRBV7-8 | TGTGCCAGCAGCTTAGGGGGTGATAGGAGCTCCTACGAGCAGTACTTC | CASSLGGDRSSYEQYF
16 | . | TRBD2 | TRBJ2-1 | TRBV19 | TGTGCCAGTAGGCTGGGGGGGAGCGAGAGCTTCAATGAGCAGTTCTTC | CASRLGGSESFNEQFF
15 | . | . | TRBJ1-5 | TRBV21-1 | TGTGCCAGCAGCCTACGTGGGGGGCCCAATCAGCCCCAGCATTTT | CASSLRGGPNQPQHF
17 | . | TRBD2 | TRBJ2-2 | TRBV10-3 | TGTGCCTCCGGACTAGCGGGGGGTACCGCGGGGACCGGGGAGCTGTTTTTT | CASGLAGGTAGTGELFF
13 | . | . | TRBJ1-2 | TRBV30 | TGTGCCTGGAGTGTACTAAATTTTGATGGCTACACCTTC | CAWSVLNFDGYTF
14 | . | . | TRBJ2-2 | TRBV7-9 | TGTGCCAGCAGCTTTAGGGGTAGCACCGGGGAGCTGTTTTTT | CASSFRGSTGELFF
11 | . | . | TRBJ1-1 | TRBV6-1 | TGTGCCAGCAATTCACAGGTAGAAGCTTTCTTT | CASNSQVEAFF
14 | once | TRBD2 | TRBJ2-7 | TRBV28 | TGTGCCAGCAGTTACCTCGGGGGGGGCTACGAGCAGTACTTC | CASSYLGGGYEQYF
14 | . | . | TRBJ2-3 | TRBV5-1 | TGCGCCAGCAGCTTGGCCGGCGGGGAGGATACGCAGTATTTT | CASSLAGGEDTQYF
13 | . | TRBD1 | TRBJ1-1 | TRBV18 | TGTGCCAGCTCACCCGCCGGGACAGAAGAAGCTTTCTTT | CASSPAGTEEAFF
13 | few | . | TRBJ2-7 | TRBV5-5 | TGTGCCAGCAGCCCTATCCTTAGGGGCGAGCAGTACTTC | CASSPILRGEQYF
17 | . | TRBD1 | TRBJ2-2 | TRBV4-2 | TGTGCCAGCAGCCAAGGAAGAAGGGGGCTCGGCACCGGGGAGCTGTTTTTT | CASSQGRRGLGTGELFF
15 | . | . | TRBJ2-3 | TRBV29-1 | TGCAGCGTTGAAGATACGGGCAGGGCACCAGATACGCAGTATTTT | CSVEDTGRAPDTQYF
15 | few | TRBD1 | TRBJ1-2 | TRBV28 | TGTGCCAGCAGGCCGCCGACAGGGTATGGCTATGGCTACACCTTC | CASRPPTGYGYGYTF
18 | . | TRBD1 | TRBJ2-5 | TRBV7-6 | TGTGCCAGCAGCTCCGGACAGGGTACCGTTCGAAACCAAGAGACCCAGTACTTC | CASSSGQGTVRNQETQYF
15 | . | . | TRBJ1-2 | TRBV6-5 | TGTGCCAGCAGCTGGACAGCGAGTGGTGATTATGGCTACACCTTC | CASSWTASGDYGYTF
11 | . | . | TRBJ1-1 | TRBV19 | TGTGCCAGTAGGACCGGGACAGAAGCTTTCTTT | CASRTGTEAFF
15 | . | . | TRBJ1-3 | TRBV2 | TGTGCCAGCAGTGATTACTCAGGGACTGGAAACACCATATATTTT | CASSDYSGTGNTIYF
12 | . | . | TRBJ2-1 | TRBV27 | TGTGCCAGCAGCCCCTTGGTAGGACCGCAGTTCTTC | CASSPLVGPQFF
14 | few | . | TRBJ1-1 | TRBV4-1 | TGCGCCAGCAGCCAAGATGACTTGTCCACTGAAGCTTTCTTT | CASSQDDLSTEAFF
14 | . | TRBD2 | TRBJ2-5 | TRBV7-9 | TGTGCCAGCAGCCGCTCGGGGGGACTCGTGACCCAGTACTTC | CASSRSGGLVTQYF